Described below is a single T cell receptor (beta chain) sequence and its context. Produced via immunoSEQ multiplex PCR; TCRdb's table is partial and in-frame only. The sample yields hundreds of thousands of clones, 70% to 90% seen once. These data originate in a study of shared T cell receptors in the human thymus. Germline CDR1 reads MNHEY; CDR2 reads SVGAGI. This CDR3 region has 11 residues. V lost 2 bases and J lost 10, with 6 bases in between. The same data also contributed to another study, on human thymus T cells. That report notes: Donors consisted of healthy Finnish infants (having corrective surgery for congenital heart defects). Resected material from corrective heart surgery provided the thymus tissue analysed. Thymic and blood repertoires showed apparently biased V and J gene usage. Related research described strongly overlapping thymic repertoires in unrelated people.

V is TRBV6-5 and J is TRBJ2-1; D remains unclear. The receptor comes from a boy in the first two years of life with a congenital heart defect. Sequenced sample: thymocytes. The CDR3 nucleotides are TGTGCCAGCAGTTACAACCTAGAGCAGTTCTTC. Its translation is CASSYNLEQFF.